This T cell receptor beta chain came from a study of blood T cell repertoires in COVID-19. The wider study: Sources were T cells, B-cell-depleted T cells, or PBMCs; the material itself was cDNA or gDNA.

Germline V CDR1 and CDR2: LNHNV, YYDKDF (reference sequence). The CDR3 extends over 14 amino acids. V gave up 0 bases and J gave up 12 bases; unmatched junction bases: 7. In the authors' workflow: Using reference gene primer amplification, nucleated cell counts were estimated. Assay: immunoSEQ multiplex PCR; the TCRdb copy retains only in-frame clones and omits some. D and trimming were read from the DNA, whereas the V and J calls and clone size are those reported in that table. This sample has 60,000 to 70,000 clones, with about 91% found just once. The material sequenced was peripheral blood. This chain uses TRBV15 with TRBJ2-1; 8 bases are a match to TRBD1. This TCR derives from a woman of 80 years or more with active COVID-19. The CDR3 bases are TGTGCCACCAGCAGAGATCAGGGGGCGCAGGGGCAGTTCTTC. Its protein is CATSRDQGAQGQFF.